This T cell receptor (beta chain) was sequenced in a study of T cells after yellow fever vaccination. Universal primer sites and UMIs were introduced during 5'RACE template-switching synthesis of TCR cDNA. TCRdb re-analysed the 5' RACE reads in MiXCR, keeping a single row per CDR3 protein. The profile covers 110,000 or so distinct CDR3 sequences, with 7.2% appearing a single time and over 2.5% taken by the ten largest. This clonotype was detected many times. The CDR3 covers 14 residues. Germline V lookup: CDR1 LGHDT, CDR2 YNNKEL (reference sequence). V was clipped by 6 bases and J by 0 bases; unmatched bases: 3.

The receptor was derived from a man aged 18 to 30 who received the YFV17D yellow fever vaccine. This chain connects TRBV3-1 to TRBJ2-3; 7 positions agree with TRBD1. The sample in question was CD4+ T cells sorted from PBMCs, obtained about 49 days after the first yellow fever vaccination. The CDR3 is CASRTGYSTDTQYF. The CDR3 nucleotides read TGTGCCAGCAGGACAGGGTATAGCACAGATACGCAGTATTTT.